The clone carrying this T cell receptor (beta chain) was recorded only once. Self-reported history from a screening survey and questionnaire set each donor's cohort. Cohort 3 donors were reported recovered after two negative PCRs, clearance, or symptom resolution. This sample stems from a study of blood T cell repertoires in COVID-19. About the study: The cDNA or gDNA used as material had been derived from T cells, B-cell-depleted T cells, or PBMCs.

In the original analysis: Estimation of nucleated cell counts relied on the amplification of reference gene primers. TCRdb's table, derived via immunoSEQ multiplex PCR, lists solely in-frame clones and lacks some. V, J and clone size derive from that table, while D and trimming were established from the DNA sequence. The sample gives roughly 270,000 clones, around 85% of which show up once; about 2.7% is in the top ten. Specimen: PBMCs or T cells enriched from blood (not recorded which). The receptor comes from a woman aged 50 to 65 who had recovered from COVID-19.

CDR3 in amino acids: CATSAGGLYSYNEQFF. CDR3 DNA sequence: TGTGCCACCAGTGCGGGCGGGTTATACTCCTACAATGAGCAGTTCTTC. V usage is TRBV24-1 and J usage is TRBJ2-1, with D possibly matching TRBD2 (5 bases). The germline gives CDR1 KGHDR, CDR2 SFDVKD. This CDR3 is 16 amino acids long. Trimming removed 5 bases from V and 0 bases from J, with 13 bases in between.